Below, 14 T cell receptor beta chains from the same sample are listed, as sequenced in a study of tumor-infiltrating lymphocytes in oesophageal squamous cell carcinoma. Each CDR3 protein gets one entry after TCRdb re-called the PCR reads with MiXCR. The table records approximately 22,000 distinct CDR3 sequences, around 37% of them present only once. Sequenced material: esophageal tumor tissue. These receptors all stem from a female donor with esophageal squamous cell carcinoma.

The rearrangement joins TRBV7-6 to TRBJ2-7; D perhaps matches TRBD2 (6 bases). Germline CDR1 reads SGHVS; CDR2 reads FNYEAQ. V shed 4 bases and J shed 0 bases, with 13 bases lying between them. This CDR3 region has 15 residues. The CDR3: CASSYLGGNSYEQYF. DNA for the CDR3: TGTGCCAGCAGCTACCTGGGCGGGAACTCCTACGAGCAGTACTTC.

V usage is TRBV20-1 and J usage is TRBJ1-4; TRBD1 might be the D (6 bases). Germline V gene sequence: CDR1 DFQATT, CDR2 SNEGSKA (reference sequence). The V end lost 1 base, the J end lost 5 bases, and 11 bases lay between the germline ends. This CDR3 comprises 14 residues. CDR3 amino acids: CSARGGAGNEKLFF. The CDR3 DNA follows: TGCAGTGCTAGAGGGGGGGCCGGAAATGAAAAACTGTTTTTT.

V is TRBV7-4 and J is TRBJ2-3; 8 bases fit TRBD2. TRBJ2-1 explains the end of the DNA better; the J call may be wrong. The CDR3 loop spans 15 amino acids. From germline, CDR1 is SGHVT and CDR2 SQSDAQ. The CDR3 sequence is CASSSRAGAYNEQFF. Written as DNA, the CDR3 is TGTGCCAGCAGCTCTCGAGCGGGAGCTTACAATGAGCAGTTCTTC.

This clonotype was counted between two and nine times. The chain links TRBV6-6 to TRBJ1-5; D call uncertain. Germline CDR1 and CDR2: MNHNY and SVGAGI (reference sequence). The CDR3 consists of 14 residues. V was trimmed by 2 bases and J by 5 bases, leaving 10 bases between them. The CDR3 spells CASSYRAQYQPQHF. The CDR3 DNA follows: TGTGCCAGCAGTTACAGGGCCCAATATCAGCCCCAGCATTTT.

This clonotype has at least ten counts. This rearrangement joins TRBV5-4 to TRBJ2-5; D uncertain. V lost 0 bases and J 5 bases, leaving 5 bases between the germline ends. The CDR3 spans 12 residues. Germline CDR1 and CDR2: SGHNT and YYREEE (reference sequence). CDR3 nucleotide sequence: TGTGCCAGCAGCTTGGATTGGGAGACCCAGTACTTC. Translation: CASSLDWETQYF.

This chain joins TRBV5-1 and TRBJ2-5; TRBD1 matches 7 bases. Germline V gene data show CDR1 as SGHRS and CDR2 as YFSETQ. Trimming took 4 bases from V and 1 from J; bases not matched to a gene: 4. The CDR3 consists of 14 residues. This CDR3 is CASSRGQFQETQYF. The CDR3 nucleotides read TGCGCCAGCAGCCGGGGACAGTTCCAAGAGACCCAGTACTTC. Drawing the rest from reference TRBV5-1 and TRBJ2-5, the complete variable domain is KAGVTQTPRYLIKTRGQQVTLSCSPISGHRSVSWYQQTPGQGLQFLFEYFSETQRNKGNFPGRFSGRQFSNSRSEMNVSTLELGDSALYLCASSRGQFQETQYFGPGTRLLVL.

This clonotype was counted many times. V gene TRBV5-1 combines with J gene TRBJ2-3; 10 positions match TRBD2. The assigned J gene may be wrong: the sequence end matches TRBJ2-7 better. Germline values: CDR1 SGHRS, CDR2 YFSETQ. This CDR3 contains 14 residues. For the CDR3, the DNA is TGCGCCAGCAGCCTGGGGACTAGCGCTCACGAGCAGTACTTC. This translates into CASSLGTSAHEQYF.

This clonotype occurred many times. The gene calls are TRBV7-8 and TRBJ1-5, with unresolved D. The CDR3 spans 15 residues. From germline, CDR1 is SGHVS and CDR2 FQNEAQ. Trimming removed 4 bases from V and 3 bases from J, with 13 bases in between. This CDR3 is CASSSDRPPNQPQHF. The CDR3 DNA is TGTGCCAGCAGCTCCGACCGACCCCCCAATCAGCCCCAGCATTTT.

Relative to its sample, this clonotype is medium-sized. The chain uses TRBV7-6 and TRBJ2-1; TRBD2 matches at 7 bases. V lost 5 bases to trimming and J lost 7 bases; unmatched junction nucleotides: 5. CDR1 is SGHVS and CDR2 is FNYEAQ in the germline V gene. The CDR3 totals 13 residues. The CDR3: CASSPVGGNEQFF. The DNA of the CDR3 is TGTGCCAGCAGCCCGGTGGGGGGGAATGAGCAGTTCTTC. Filled out from reference TRBV7-6 and TRBJ2-1, the complete variable domain reads GAGVSQSPRYKVTKRGQDVALRCDPISGHVSLYWYRQALGQGPEFLTYFNYEAQQDKSGLPNDRFSAERPEGSISTLTIQRTEQRDSAMYRCASSPVGGNEQFFGPGTRLTVL.

This clonotype showed up many times. The J gene is TRBJ2-2, the V gene TRBV7-3; D unresolved. The CDR3 consists of 14 residues. V was shortened by 6 bases and J by 4 bases, with 12 bases between the two germline ends. Germline V gene lookup returns CDR1 SGHTA and CDR2 FQGTGA. CDR3 amino acids: CASSLTPGTGELFF. Written as DNA, the CDR3 is TGTGCCAGCAGTCTAACCCCAGGCACCGGGGAGCTGTTTTTT.

The V and J genes are TRBV19 and TRBJ1-4; D is ambiguous. The CDR3 has 16 amino acids. Germline V gene sequence: CDR1 LNHDA, CDR2 SQIVND (reference sequence). Trimming shortened V by 2 bases and J by 14 bases, and 24 bases separated the two germline ends. CDR3 loop: CASSITMRALPEWLFF. The CDR3 DNA follows: TGTGCCAGTAGTATAACCATGCGAGCCTTACCCGAGTGGCTGTTTTTT.

Many counts were recorded for this clonotype. This may be a read error, as it is one base from a much larger clone. CDR3 sequence (DNA): TGTGCCATCAGTGAAGTCGGAGGGACTAGCGGGACCACCATGGGGATCTACGAGCAGTTCTTC. Translating gives CAISEVGGTSGTTMGIYEQFF. The genes are TRBV10-3 and TRBJ2-5; the match to TRBD2 covers 13 bases. The J call could be wrong; TRBJ2-1 is a better fit for the DNA end. The length of the CDR3 is 21 residues. In germline, CDR1 is ENHRY, CDR2 SYGVKD.

A note on this clonotype: A much larger clone differs from this one at a single base, so this may be a read error. The chain carries TRBV15 and TRBJ2-7, with 8 positions matching TRBD1. CDR1 and CDR2 from the germline V gene are LNHNV and YYDKDF (reference sequence). The CDR3 is made up of 16 amino acids. V gave up 1 base and J gave up 7 bases; unmatched junction bases: 12. This CDR3 is CATSRASTGAYNEQYF. DNA for the CDR3: TGTGCCACCAGCAGAGCCTCGACAGGGGCCTACAATGAGCAGTACTTC.

This clonotype came up many times. The chain combines TRBV11-2 with TRBJ1-2, with 9 bases that match TRBD1. V shed 1 base and J 4 bases; nucleotides not matched to a gene: 4. The germline V gene encodes CDR1 SGHAT and CDR2 FQNNGV. The CDR3 runs 15 residues. CDR3 sequence reads: CASSLGGQGGYGYTF. CDR3 nucleotides: TGTGCCAGCAGCTTAGGGGGACAGGGTGGCTATGGCTACACCTTC. The complete variable domain, with remaining parts taken from reference TRBV11-2 and TRBJ1-2, reads EAGVAQSPRYKIIEKRQSVAFWCNPISGHATLYWYQQILGQGPKLLIQFQNNGVVDDSQLPKDRFSAERLKGVDSTLKIQPAKLEDSAVYLCASSLGGQGGYGYTFGSGTRLTVV.